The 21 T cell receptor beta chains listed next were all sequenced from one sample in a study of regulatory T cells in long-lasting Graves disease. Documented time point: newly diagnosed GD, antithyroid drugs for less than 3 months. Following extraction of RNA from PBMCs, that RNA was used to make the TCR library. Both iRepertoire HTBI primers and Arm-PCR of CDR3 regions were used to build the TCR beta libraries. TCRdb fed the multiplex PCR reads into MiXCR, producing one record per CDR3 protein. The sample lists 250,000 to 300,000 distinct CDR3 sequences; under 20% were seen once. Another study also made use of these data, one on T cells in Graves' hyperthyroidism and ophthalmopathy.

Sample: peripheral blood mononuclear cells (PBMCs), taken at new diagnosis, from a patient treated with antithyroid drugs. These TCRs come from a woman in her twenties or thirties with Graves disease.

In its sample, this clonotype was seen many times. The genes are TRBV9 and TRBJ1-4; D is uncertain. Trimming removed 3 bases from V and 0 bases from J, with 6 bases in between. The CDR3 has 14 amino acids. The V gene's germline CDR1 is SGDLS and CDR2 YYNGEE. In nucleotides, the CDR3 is TGTGCCAGCAGCGCGTCCCCAACTAATGAAAAACTGTTTTTT. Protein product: CASSASPTNEKLFF.

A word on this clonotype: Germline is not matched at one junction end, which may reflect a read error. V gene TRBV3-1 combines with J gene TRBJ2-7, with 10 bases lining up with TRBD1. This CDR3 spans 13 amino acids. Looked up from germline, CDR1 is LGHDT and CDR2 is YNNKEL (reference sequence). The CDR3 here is CANSQDRGGEQYF. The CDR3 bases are TGTGCCAACAGCCAGGACAGGGGGGGAGAGCAGTACTTC.

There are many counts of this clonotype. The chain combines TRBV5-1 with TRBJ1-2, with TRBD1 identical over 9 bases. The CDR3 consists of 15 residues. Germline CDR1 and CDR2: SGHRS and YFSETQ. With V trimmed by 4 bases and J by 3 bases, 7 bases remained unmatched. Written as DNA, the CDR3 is TGCGCCAGCAGCGATCAGGACAGGGGTGACTATGGCTACACCTTC. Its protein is CASSDQDRGDYGYTF. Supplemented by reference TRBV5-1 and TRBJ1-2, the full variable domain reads KAGVTQTPRYLIKTRGQQVTLSCSPISGHRSVSWYQQTPGQGLQFLFEYFSETQRNKGNFPGRFSGRQFSNSRSEMNVSTLELGDSALYLCASSDQDRGDYGYTFGSGTRLTVV.

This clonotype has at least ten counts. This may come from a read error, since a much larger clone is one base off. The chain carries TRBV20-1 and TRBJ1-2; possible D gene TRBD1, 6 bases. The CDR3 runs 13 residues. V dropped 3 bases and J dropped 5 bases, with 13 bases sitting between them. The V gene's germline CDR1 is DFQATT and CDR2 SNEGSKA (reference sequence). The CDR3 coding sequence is TGCAGTGCTAGTAGGGGGGGGTCTTATGGCTACACCTTC. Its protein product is CSASRGGSYGYTF.

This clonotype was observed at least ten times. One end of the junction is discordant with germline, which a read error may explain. The CDR3 coding sequence is TGTGCCAGCACCTTTGGGACAGCAAATTTACCCCTCCACTTT. It encodes CASTFGTANLPLHF. The V call is TRBV12-3 or TRBV12-4, the J call TRBJ1-6, with 7 bases matching TRBD1. The CDR3 spans 14 residues.

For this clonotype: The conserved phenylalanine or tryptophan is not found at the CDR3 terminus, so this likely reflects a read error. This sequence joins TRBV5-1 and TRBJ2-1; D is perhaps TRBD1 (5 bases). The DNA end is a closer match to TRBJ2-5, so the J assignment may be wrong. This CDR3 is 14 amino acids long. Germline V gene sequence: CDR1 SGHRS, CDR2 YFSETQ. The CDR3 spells CASSQGIRQETQYL. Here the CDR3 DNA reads TGCGCCAGCAGCCAGGGCATTAGACAAGAGACCCAGTACCTC.

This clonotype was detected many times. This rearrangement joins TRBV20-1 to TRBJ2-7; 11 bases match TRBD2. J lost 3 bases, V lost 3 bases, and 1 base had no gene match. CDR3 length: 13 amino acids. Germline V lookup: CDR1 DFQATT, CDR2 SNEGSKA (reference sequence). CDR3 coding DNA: TGCAGTGCTAGCGGACTAGCGGGCTACGAGCAGTACTTC. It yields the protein CSASGLAGYEQYF.

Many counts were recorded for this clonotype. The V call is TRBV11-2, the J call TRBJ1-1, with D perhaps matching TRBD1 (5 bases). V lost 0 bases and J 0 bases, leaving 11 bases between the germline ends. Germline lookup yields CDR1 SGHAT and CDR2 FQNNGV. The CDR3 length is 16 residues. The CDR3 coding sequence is TGTGCCAGCAGCTTAGAGGGACGAAGAATGAACACTGAAGCTTTCTTT. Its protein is CASSLEGRRMNTEAFF.

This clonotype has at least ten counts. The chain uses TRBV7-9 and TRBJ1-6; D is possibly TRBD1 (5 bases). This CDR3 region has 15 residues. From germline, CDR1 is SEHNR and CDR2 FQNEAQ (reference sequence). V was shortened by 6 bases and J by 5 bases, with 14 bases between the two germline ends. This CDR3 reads CASRQDREDNSPLHF. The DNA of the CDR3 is TGTGCCAGCAGGCAAGACAGAGAGGATAATTCACCCCTCCACTTT.

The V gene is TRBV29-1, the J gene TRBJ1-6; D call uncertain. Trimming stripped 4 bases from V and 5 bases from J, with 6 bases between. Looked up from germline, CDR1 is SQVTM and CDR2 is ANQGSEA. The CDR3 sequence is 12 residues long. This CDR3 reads CSVGDNNSPLHF. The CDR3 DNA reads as TGCAGCGTTGGGGATAATAATTCACCCCTCCACTTT.

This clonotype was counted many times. This CDR3 reads CASSLILGREKYYNEQFF. Written as DNA, the CDR3 is TGCGCCAGCAGCTTGATTCTCGGGCGGGAGAAATACTACAATGAGCAGTTCTTC. This chain links TRBV5-1 with TRBJ2-1; 7 nucleotides align to TRBD2. V was clipped by 1 base and J by 3 bases; unmatched bases: 13. The germline V gene has CDR1 SGHRS and CDR2 YFSETQ. The CDR3 runs 18 residues.

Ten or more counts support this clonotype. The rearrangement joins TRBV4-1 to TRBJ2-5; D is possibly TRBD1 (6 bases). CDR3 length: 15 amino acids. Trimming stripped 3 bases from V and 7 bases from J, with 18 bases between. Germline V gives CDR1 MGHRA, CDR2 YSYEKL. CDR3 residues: CASSHVPGDKGTQYF. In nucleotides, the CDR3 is TGCGCCAGCAGCCACGTACCAGGGGACAAAGGGACCCAGTACTTC.

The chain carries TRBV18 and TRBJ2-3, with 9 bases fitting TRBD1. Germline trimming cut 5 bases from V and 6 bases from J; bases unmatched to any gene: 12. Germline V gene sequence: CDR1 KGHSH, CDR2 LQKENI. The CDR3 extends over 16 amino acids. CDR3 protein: CASSEIPGQGYDTQYF. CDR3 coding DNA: TGTGCCAGCTCAGAGATCCCGGGACAGGGCTACGATACGCAGTATTTT.

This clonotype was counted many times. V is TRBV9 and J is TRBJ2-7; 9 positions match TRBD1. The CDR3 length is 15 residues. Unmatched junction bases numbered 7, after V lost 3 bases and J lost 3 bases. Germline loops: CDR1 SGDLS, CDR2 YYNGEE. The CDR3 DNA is TGTGCCAGCAGCGAATCAGGGGACAGGGTCTACGAGCAGTACTTC. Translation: CASSESGDRVYEQYF.

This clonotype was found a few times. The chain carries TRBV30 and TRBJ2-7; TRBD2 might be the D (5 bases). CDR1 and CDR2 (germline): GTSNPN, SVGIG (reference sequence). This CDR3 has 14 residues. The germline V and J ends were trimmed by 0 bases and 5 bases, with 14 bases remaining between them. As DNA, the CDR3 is TGTGCCTGGAGTGTCGGGAAGGAGTGGGACGAGCAGTACTTC. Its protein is CAWSVGKEWDEQYF.

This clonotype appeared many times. CDR3 protein: CASSLGGGLEQFF. Written as DNA, the CDR3 is TGTGCCAGCAGCTTAGGCGGGGGGCTTGAGCAGTTCTTC. The genes are TRBV11-2 and TRBJ2-1, with 8 bases matching TRBD2. This CDR3 is 13 amino acids long. Germline values: CDR1 SGHAT, CDR2 FQNNGV. The ends lost 1 base at V and 9 bases at J; junction bases unmatched: 2.

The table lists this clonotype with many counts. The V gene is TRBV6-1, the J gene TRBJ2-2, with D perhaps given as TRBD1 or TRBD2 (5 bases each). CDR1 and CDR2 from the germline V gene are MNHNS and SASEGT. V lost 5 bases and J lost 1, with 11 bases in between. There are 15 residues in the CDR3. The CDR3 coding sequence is TGTGCCAGCAGTACTAGGGGTCAGAACACCGGGGAGCTGTTTTTT. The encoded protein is CASSTRGQNTGELFF.

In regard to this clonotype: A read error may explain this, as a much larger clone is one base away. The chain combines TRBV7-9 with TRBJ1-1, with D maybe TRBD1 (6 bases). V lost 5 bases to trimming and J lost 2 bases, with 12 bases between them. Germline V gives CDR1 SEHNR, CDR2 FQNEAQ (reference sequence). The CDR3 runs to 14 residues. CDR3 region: CASSLRGSNTEAFF. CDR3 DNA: TGTGCCAGCAGCCTCAGGGGCTCTAACACTGAAGCTTTCTTT.

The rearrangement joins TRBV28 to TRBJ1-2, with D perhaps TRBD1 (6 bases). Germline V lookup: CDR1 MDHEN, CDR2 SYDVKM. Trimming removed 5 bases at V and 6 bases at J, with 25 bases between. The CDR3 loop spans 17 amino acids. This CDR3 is CASSPGGGGRIGNGYTF. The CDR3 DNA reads TGTGCCAGCAGTCCTGGAGGGGGGGGGAGAATCGGGAATGGCTACACCTTC.

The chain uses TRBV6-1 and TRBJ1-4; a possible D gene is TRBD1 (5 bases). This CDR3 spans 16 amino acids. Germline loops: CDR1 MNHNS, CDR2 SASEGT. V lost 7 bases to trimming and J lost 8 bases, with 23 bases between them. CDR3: CASIPSPGPHREKLFF. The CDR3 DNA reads TGTGCCAGCATTCCCTCACCGGGACCCCACCGGGAAAAACTGTTTTTT.

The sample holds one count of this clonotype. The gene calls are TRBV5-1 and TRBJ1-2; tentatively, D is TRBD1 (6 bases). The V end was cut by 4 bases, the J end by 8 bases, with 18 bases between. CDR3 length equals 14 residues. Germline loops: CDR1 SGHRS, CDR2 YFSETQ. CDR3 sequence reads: CASSLDPGAQGYTF. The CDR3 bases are TGCGCCAGCAGCCTAGATCCAGGGGCGCAAGGCTACACCTTC.